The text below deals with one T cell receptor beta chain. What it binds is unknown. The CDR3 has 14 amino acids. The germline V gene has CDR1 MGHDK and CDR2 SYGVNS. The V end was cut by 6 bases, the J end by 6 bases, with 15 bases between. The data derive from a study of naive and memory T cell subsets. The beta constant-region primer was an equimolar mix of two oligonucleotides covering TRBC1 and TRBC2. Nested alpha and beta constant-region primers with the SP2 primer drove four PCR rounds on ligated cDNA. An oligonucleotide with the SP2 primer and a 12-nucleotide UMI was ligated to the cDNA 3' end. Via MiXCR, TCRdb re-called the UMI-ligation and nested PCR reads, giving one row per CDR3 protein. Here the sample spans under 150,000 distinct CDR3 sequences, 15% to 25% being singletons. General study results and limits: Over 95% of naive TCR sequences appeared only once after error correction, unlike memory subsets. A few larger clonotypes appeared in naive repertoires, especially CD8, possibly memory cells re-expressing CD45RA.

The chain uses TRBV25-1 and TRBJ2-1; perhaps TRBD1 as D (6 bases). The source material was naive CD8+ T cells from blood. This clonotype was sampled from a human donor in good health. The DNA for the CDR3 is TGTGCCAGCAGCAGGGGTCTGGGGGTCAATGAGCAGTTCTTC. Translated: CASSRGLGVNEQFF.